These 3 T cell receptor beta chains originate from one sample sequenced in a study of blood T cell repertoires in COVID-19. Profiling relied on immunoSEQ multiplex PCR, and the TCRdb table lists in-frame clones only, not all of them. Among around 200,000 clones listed, approximately 78% were seen once. Source material: PBMCs or T cells enriched from blood (not recorded which). Receptor source: a man between 40 and 49 years old who had recovered from COVID-19.

V and J are TRBV12-3 or TRBV12-4 and TRBJ1-5; D call uncertain. The CDR3 consists of 12 residues. V dropped 2 bases and J dropped 6 bases, with 5 bases sitting between them. The chain's CDR3 is CASSLFRQPQHF. In DNA form, the CDR3 reads TGTGCCAGCAGTTTATTTCGTCAGCCCCAGCATTTT.

This chain connects TRBV27 to TRBJ2-7, with TRBD2 identical over 7 bases. V lost 4 bases to trimming and J lost 3 bases; unmatched junction nucleotides: 9. Germline-derived CDR1 and CDR2 are MNHEY and SMNVEV (reference sequence). The CDR3 totals 15 residues. Here the CDR3 DNA reads TGTGCCAGCAGTTCCCCTAGCGGCAAAAACTACGAGCAGTACTTC. This translates into CASSSPSGKNYEQYF.

The chain carries TRBV5-5 and TRBJ2-6; 7 positions match TRBD1. The CDR3 runs 19 residues. After removal of 4 bases from V and 0 bases from J, the junction contained 13 bases not matched to a gene. The germline CDR1 and CDR2 sequences are SGHKS and YYEKEE (reference sequence). The DNA of the CDR3 is TGTGCCAGCAGCCCGTCCTACGGACAGGCTCCCTCTGGGGCCAACGTCCTGACTTTC. This codes for CASSPSYGQAPSGANVLTF.